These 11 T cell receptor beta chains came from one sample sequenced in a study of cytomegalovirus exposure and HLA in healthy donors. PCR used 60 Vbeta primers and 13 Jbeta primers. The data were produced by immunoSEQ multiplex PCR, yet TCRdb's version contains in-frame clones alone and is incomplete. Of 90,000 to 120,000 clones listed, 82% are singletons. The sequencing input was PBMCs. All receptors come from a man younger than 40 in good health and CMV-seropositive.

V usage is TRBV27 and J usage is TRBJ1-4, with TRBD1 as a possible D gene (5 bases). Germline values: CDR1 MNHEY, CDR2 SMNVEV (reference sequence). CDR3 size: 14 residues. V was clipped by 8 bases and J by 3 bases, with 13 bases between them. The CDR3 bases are TGTGCCAGCGGGGGGGTCGGGGCTAATGAAAAACTGTTTTTT. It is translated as CASGGVGANEKLFF.

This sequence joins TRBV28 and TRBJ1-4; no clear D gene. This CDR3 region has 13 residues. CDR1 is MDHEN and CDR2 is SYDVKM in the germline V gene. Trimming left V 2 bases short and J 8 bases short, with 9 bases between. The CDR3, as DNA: TGTGCCAGCAGTTTACTAATTAGCGAAAAACTGTTTTTT. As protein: CASSLLISEKLFF.

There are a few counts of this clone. This CDR3 reads CASSLAIQTDTQYF. CDR3 nucleotides: TGTGCCAGCAGCTTAGCGATCCAGACAGATACGCAGTATTTT. The rearrangement joins TRBV7-8 to TRBJ2-3; D is ambiguous. Trimming pared 0 bases from V and 3 bases from J, leaving 7 bases between. This CDR3 region has 14 residues. Germline CDR1 is SGHVS and CDR2 is FQNEAQ.

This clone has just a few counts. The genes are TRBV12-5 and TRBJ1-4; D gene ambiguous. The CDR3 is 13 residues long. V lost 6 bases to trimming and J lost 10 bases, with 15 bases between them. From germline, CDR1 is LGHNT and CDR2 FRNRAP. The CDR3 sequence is CASGGGGTRKLFF. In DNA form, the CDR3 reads TGTGCTAGTGGCGGAGGAGGAACCAGAAAACTGTTTTTT.

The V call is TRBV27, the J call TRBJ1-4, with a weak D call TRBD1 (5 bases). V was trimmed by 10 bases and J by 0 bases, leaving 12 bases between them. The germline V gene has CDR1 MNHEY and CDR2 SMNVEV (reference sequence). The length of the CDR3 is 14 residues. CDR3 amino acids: CATRGGATNEKLFF. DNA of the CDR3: TGTGCCACCCGGGGGGGGGCAACTAATGAAAAACTGTTTTTT.

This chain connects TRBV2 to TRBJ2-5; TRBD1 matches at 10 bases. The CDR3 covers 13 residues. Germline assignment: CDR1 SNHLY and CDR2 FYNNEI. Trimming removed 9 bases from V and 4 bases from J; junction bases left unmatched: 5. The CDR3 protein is CASTGTGAETQYF. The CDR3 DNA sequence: TGTGCCAGTACGGGGACAGGGGCAGAGACCCAGTACTTC.

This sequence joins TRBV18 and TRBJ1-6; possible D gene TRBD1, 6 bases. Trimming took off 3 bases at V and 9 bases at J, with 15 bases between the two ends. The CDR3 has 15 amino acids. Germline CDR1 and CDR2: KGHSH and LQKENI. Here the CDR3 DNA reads TGTGCCAGCTCACCTCTCAGGGGACTATTTTCACCCCTCCACTTT. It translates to CASSPLRGLFSPLHF.

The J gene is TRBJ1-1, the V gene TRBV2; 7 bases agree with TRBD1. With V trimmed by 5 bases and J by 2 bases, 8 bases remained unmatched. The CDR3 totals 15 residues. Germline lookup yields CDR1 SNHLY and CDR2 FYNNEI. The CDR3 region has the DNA TGTGCCAGCAGTCGTGACAGGGTGTCAAACACTGAAGCTTTCTTT. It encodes CASSRDRVSNTEAFF.

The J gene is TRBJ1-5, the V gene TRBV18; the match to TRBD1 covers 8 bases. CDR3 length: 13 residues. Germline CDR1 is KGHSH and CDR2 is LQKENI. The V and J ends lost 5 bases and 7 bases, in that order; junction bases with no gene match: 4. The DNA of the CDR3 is TGTGCCAGCTCAGGACAGGGAGGGCAGCCCCAGCATTTT. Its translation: CASSGQGGQPQHF.

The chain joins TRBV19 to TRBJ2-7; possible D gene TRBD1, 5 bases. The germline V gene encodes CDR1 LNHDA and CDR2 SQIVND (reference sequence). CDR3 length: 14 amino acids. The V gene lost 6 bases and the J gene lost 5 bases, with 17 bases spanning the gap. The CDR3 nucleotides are TGTGCCAGTAGCGAACTCGGCAGGGTTGACGAGCAGTACTTC. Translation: CASSELGRVDEQYF.

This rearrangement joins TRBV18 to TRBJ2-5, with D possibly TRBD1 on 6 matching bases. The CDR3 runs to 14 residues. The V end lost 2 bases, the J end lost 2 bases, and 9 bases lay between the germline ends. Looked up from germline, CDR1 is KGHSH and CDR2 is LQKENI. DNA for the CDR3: TGTGCCAGCTCACCAATTACAGGGCAAGAGACCCAGTACTTC. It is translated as CASSPITGQETQYF. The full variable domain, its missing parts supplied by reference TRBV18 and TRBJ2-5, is NAGVMQNPRHLVRRRGQEARLRCSPMKGHSHVYWYRQLPEEGLKFMVYLQKENIIDESGMPKERFSAEFPKEGPSILRIQQVVRGDSAAYFCASSPITGQETQYFGPGTRLLVL.